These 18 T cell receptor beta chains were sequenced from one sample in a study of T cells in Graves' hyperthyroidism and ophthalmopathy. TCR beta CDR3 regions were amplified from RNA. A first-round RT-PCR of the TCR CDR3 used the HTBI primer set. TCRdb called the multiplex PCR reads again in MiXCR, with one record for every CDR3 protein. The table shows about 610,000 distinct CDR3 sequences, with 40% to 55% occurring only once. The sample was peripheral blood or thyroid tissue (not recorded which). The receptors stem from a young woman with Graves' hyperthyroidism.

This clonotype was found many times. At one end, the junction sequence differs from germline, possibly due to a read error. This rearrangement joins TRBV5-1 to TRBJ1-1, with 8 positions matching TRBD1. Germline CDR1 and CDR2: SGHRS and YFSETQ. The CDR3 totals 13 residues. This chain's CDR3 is CASSRGLGTEAFF. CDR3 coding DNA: TGTGCCAGCAGCAGGGGGCTCGGCACTGAAGCTTTCTTT.

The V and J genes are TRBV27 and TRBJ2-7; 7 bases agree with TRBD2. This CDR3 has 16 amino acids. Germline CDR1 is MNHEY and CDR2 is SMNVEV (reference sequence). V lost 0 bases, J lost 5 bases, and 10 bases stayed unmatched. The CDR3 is CASSLSKASGIDEQYF. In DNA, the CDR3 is TGTGCCAGCAGTTTATCGAAGGCTAGCGGTATCGACGAGCAGTACTTC.

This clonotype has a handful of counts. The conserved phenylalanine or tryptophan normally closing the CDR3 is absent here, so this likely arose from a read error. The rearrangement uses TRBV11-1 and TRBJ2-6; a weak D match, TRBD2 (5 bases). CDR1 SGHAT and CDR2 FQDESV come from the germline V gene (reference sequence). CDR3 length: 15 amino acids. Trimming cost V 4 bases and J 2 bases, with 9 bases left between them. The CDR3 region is CASSSWGAGANVLTL. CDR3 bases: TGTGCCAGCAGCTCCTGGGGAGCTGGGGCCAACGTCCTGACTCTC.

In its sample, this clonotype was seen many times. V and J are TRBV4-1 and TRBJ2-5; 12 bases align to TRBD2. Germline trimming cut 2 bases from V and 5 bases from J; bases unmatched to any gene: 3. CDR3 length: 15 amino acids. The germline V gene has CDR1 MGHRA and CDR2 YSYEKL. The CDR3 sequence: CASSQLAGGRETQYF. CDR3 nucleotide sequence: TGCGCCAGCAGCCAACTAGCGGGAGGGCGGGAGACCCAGTACTTC.

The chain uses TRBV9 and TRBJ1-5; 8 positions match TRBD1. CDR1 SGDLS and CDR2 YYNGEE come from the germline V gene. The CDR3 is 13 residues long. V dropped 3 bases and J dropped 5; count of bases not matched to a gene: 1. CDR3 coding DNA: TGTGCCAGCAGCGCGACAGGGGATCAGCCCCAGCATTTT. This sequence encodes CASSATGDQPQHF.

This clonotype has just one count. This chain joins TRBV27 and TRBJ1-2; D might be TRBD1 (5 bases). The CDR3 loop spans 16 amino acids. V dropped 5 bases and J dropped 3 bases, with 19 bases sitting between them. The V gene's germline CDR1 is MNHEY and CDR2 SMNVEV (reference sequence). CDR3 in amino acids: CASSPGLAGEDYGYTF. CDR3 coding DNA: TGTGCCAGCAGTCCAGGACTAGCGGGGGAAGACTATGGCTACACCTTC.

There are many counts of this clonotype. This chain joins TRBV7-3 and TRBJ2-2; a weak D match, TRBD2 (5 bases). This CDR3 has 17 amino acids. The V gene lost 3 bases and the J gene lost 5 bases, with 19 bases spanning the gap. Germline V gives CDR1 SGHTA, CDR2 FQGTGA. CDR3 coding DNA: TGTGCCAGCAGCTTGACGTATGAGCGGTCCAGGACCGGGGAGCTGTTTTTT. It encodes CASSLTYERSRTGELFF. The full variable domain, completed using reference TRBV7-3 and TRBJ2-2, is GAGVSQTPSNKVTEKGKYVELRCDPISGHTALYWYRQSLGQGPEFLIYFQGTGAADDSGLPNDRFFAVRPEGSVSTLKIQRTERGDSAVYLCASSLTYERSRTGELFFGEGSRLTVL.

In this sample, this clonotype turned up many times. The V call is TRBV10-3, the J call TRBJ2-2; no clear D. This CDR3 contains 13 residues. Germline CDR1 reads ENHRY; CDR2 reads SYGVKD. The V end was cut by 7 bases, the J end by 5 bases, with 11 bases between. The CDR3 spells CAITRQATGELFF. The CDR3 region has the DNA TGTGCCATCACCCGGCAGGCGACCGGGGAGCTGTTTTTT.

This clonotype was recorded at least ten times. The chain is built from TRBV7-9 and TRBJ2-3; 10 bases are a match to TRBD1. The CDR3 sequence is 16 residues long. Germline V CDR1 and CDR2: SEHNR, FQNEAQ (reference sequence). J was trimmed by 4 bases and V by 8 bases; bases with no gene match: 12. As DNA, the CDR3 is TGTGCCAGCTCCGGGACAGGGGAACCCTGGGCAGATACGCAGTATTTT. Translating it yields CASSGTGEPWADTQYF.

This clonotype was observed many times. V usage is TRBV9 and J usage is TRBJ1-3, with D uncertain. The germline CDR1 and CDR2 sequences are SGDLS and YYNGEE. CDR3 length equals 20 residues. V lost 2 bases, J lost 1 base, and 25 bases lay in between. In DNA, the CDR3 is TGTGCCAGCAGCGTGGAGAGCCAGTCGTCGGCAGAACCTTCTGGAAACACCATATATTTT. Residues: CASSVESQSSAEPSGNTIYF.

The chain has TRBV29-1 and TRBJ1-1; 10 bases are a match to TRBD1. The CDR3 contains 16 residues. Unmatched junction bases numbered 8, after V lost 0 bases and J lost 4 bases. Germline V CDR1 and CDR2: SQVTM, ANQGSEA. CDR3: CSVEDRTGGDGTEAFF. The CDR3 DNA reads TGCAGCGTTGAAGATAGGACAGGGGGGGACGGCACTGAAGCTTTCTTT.

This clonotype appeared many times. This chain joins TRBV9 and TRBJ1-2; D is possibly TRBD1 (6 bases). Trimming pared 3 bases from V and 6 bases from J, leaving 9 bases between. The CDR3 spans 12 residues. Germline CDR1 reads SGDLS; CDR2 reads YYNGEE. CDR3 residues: CASSGNRDGYTF. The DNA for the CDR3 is TGTGCCAGCAGCGGCAACAGGGATGGCTACACCTTC.

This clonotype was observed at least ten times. CDR3 in amino acids: CASSQGGAAGTQYF. The DNA for the CDR3 is TGCGCCAGCAGCCAAGGAGGGGCGGCGGGGACCCAGTACTTC. The chain employs TRBV4-1 and TRBJ2-5; either TRBD1 or TRBD2 may supply D (5 bases each). The CDR3 consists of 14 residues. The ends were cut back, 1 base at V and 7 bases at J, with 13 bases in the middle. The germline V gene encodes CDR1 MGHRA and CDR2 YSYEKL.

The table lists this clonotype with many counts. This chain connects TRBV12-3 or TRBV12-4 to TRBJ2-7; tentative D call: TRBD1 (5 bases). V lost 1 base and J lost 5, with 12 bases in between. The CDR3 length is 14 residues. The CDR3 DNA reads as TGTGCCAGCAGTTTAGATGCAGGGCTAGACGAGCAGTACTTC. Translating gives CASSLDAGLDEQYF.

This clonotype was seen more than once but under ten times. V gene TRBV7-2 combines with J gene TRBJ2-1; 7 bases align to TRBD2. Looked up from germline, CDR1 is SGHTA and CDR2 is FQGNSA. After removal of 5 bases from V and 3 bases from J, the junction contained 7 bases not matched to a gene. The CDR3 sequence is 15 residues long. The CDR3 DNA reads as TGTGCCAGCAGCCAGTGGCTAGCGGTCTACAATGAGCAGTTCTTC. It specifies CASSQWLAVYNEQFF.

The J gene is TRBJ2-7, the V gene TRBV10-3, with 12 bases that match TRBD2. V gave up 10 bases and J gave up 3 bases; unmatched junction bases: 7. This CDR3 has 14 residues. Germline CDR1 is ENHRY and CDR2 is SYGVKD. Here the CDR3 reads CATLGLAGFYEQYF. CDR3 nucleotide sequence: TGTGCCACCCTAGGACTAGCGGGATTCTACGAGCAGTACTTC.

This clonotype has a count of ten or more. This chain's CDR3 is CSVETDNSYEQYF. In nucleotides, the CDR3 is TGCAGCGTTGAGACAGACAACTCCTACGAGCAGTACTTC. The chain is built from TRBV29-1 and TRBJ2-7; maybe TRBD1 (5 bases). The V gene's germline CDR1 is SQVTM and CDR2 ANQGSEA. This CDR3 is built from 13 residues. V lost 3 bases and J lost 0, with 9 bases in between.

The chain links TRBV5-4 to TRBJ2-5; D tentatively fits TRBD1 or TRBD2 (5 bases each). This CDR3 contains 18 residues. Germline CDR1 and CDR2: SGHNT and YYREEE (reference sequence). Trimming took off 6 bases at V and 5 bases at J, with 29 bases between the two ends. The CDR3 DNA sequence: TGTGCCAGCACAACCCCCGACCGGGCCCCGGGGCAAGGGGAGACCCAGTACTTC. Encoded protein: CASTTPDRAPGQGETQYF.